This T cell receptor (beta chain) was retrieved from a study of tumor-infiltrating lymphocytes in localized non-small cell lung cancer. Across the whole study: Some samples were collected after neoadjuvant chemotherapy; smokers, never-smokers and several histologies were included. Tumor tissue and non-adjacent uninvolved lung came from each patient.

Whole-study results and caveats: Only some patients had TCR sequencing, depending on available tissue. No T-cell fraction difference was seen between IM1 and IM2 tumors.

In this sample, this clone turned up once. Its antigen is not identified. The CDR3 has 16 residues. The V segment lost 5 bases and the J segment 3 bases; nucleotides outside the gene matches: 9. The germline gives CDR1 MDHEN, CDR2 SYDVKM. Profiling relied on immunoSEQ multiplex PCR, and the TCRdb table lists in-frame clones only, not all of them. The sample includes about 12,000 clones, around 86% seen only once; the top ten take under 10%. The V and J genes are TRBV28 and TRBJ1-1; TRBD1 matches 10 bases. Source material: lung tumor tissue. This clonotype was sampled from a human donor with non-small cell lung cancer. Written as DNA, the CDR3 is TGTGCCAGCAGTCCTTGGGGGACAGGGGAGGACACTGAAGCTTTCTTT. It specifies CASSPWGTGEDTEAFF.